This T cell receptor beta chain was retrieved from a study of liver allograft versus peripheral blood T cells. Study context: A comparison was made between T cell receptor repertoires in transplanted livers and those in recipients' peripheral blood.

Using its own MiXCR run on the reads, TCRdb lists one record per CDR3 protein. The sample has roughly 10,000 distinct CDR3 sequences, 19% seen once; the top ten hold 1.7%. This clonotype occurred a few times. This receptor was identified in a human patient who had a liver transplant. A share of the T cells may be of graft donor origin.

The CDR3 DNA reads TGTGCCAGCAGTTTACTAGCGGGTTCCTACGAGCAGTACTTC. It translates to CASSLLAGSYEQYF. The rearrangement uses TRBV28 and TRBJ2-7; 8 bases align to TRBD2. Looked up from germline, CDR1 is MDHEN and CDR2 is SYDVKM. V shed 2 bases and J 1 base; nucleotides not matched to a gene: 1. This CDR3 region has 14 residues.